One sample yielded the 32 T cell receptor beta chains listed below, sequenced in a study of OX40 agonist ivuxolimab in advanced cancers. Library construction relied on the immunoSEQ multiplex PCR assay. The source is immuneACCESS, and TCRdb retained only in-frame sequences with V and J called. Part of the clones is not carried over; for the studies checked, unresolved V genes explain less than half of this, and the remainder is unexplained. Across this sample there are about 73,000 clones, with around nine tenths seen only once. In total, the top ten clones hold 0.68% of the sample. The sequencing here drew on CD4+ or CD8+ T cells sorted from blood, taken in a trial of the OX40 agonist ivuxolimab. These receptors were obtained from an adult with an advanced solid tumor such as melanoma, head and neck, liver or kidney cancer.

The V call is TRBV5-1, the J call TRBJ1-5, with TRBD1 identical over 12 bases. Trimming took 4 bases from V and 5 from J; bases not matched to a gene: 4. CDR1 is SGHRS, CDR2 YFSETQ, per germline. CDR3 size: 15 residues. This CDR3 is CASSLGTGGYQPQHF. The CDR3, as DNA: TGCGCCAGCAGCCTGGGGACAGGGGGCTATCAGCCCCAGCATTTT.

This chain links TRBV19 with TRBJ1-5, with TRBD1 identical over 11 bases. The CDR3 loop spans 16 amino acids. Losses at the gene ends were 3 bases for V and 7 bases for J; bases not matched to a gene: 8. CDR1 and CDR2 from the germline V gene are LNHDA and SQIVND (reference sequence). CDR3 sequence: CASSMTGTGGRQPQHF. In DNA, the CDR3 is TGTGCCAGTAGTATGACTGGGACAGGGGGTAGGCAGCCCCAGCATTTT.

The rearrangement uses TRBV19 and TRBJ2-6; the D is unclear. Germline lookup yields CDR1 LNHDA and CDR2 SQIVND (reference sequence). Deletions cut 7 bases from V and 0 bases from J, with 13 bases between. The CDR3 consists of 16 residues. The CDR3 nucleotides read TGTGCCAGTACCCCCAGATTGGGCTCTGGGGCCAACGTCCTGACTTTC. It is translated as CASTPRLGSGANVLTF.

The chain is built from TRBV5-1 and TRBJ1-1; perhaps TRBD1 as D (5 bases). In germline, CDR1 is SGHRS, CDR2 YFSETQ. The CDR3 has 15 residues. Trimming took 5 bases from V and 3 from J, leaving 17 bases between them. The CDR3 loop is CASSSGRPADTEAFF. The DNA for the CDR3 is TGCGCCAGCAGTTCGGGACGCCCCGCGGACACTGAAGCTTTCTTT.

CDR3 sequence: CASSHTDTQYF. CDR3 DNA sequence: TGTGCCAGCAGTCACACAGATACGCAGTATTTT. This chain joins TRBV6-1 and TRBJ2-3, with no clear D. In germline, CDR1 is MNHNS, CDR2 SASEGT. The CDR3 is made up of 11 amino acids. The V end was cut by 5 bases, the J end by 2 bases, with 2 bases between.

The chain's CDR3 is CAISQKTATNSPLHF. The CDR3 nucleotides read TGTGCCATCAGTCAAAAGACAGCGACTAATTCACCCCTCCACTTT. This chain uses TRBV10-3 with TRBJ1-6; D is possibly TRBD1 (5 bases). Between the trimmed V and J ends, which lost 5 bases and 6 bases, there was a span of 14 bases. The CDR3 spans 15 residues. CDR1 ENHRY and CDR2 SYGVKD come from the germline V gene.

The chain has TRBV13 and TRBJ1-2; no firm D call. V shed 5 bases and J shed 2 bases, with 12 bases lying between them. The CDR3 totals 14 residues. Germline V CDR1 and CDR2: PRHDT, FYEKMQ (reference sequence). CDR3 sequence reads: CASSRTDANYGYTF. CDR3 in DNA: TGTGCCAGCAGCCGGACGGATGCCAACTATGGCTACACCTTC.

V gene TRBV9 combines with J gene TRBJ2-1; D ambiguous. The CDR3 loop spans 12 amino acids. Germline CDR1 SGDLS, CDR2 YYNGEE. Between the trimmed V and J ends, which lost 0 bases and 5 bases, there was a span of 3 bases. The CDR3 DNA follows: TGTGCCAGCAGCGTAGAGGACAATGAGCAGTTCTTC. Translation gives CASSVEDNEQFF. The full variable domain, its missing parts supplied by reference TRBV9 and TRBJ2-1, is DSGVTQTPKHLITATGQRVTLRCSPRSGDLSVYWYQQSLDQGLQFLIQYYNGEERAKGNILERFSAQQFPDLHSELNLSSLELGDSALYFCASSVEDNEQFFGPGTRLTVL.

The chain couples TRBV28 to TRBJ1-2; D possibly corresponds to TRBD1 (5 bases). Germline V gives CDR1 MDHEN, CDR2 SYDVKM. V was cut by 1 base and J by 12 bases, with 12 bases left in between. This CDR3 has 12 amino acids. The CDR3 DNA sequence: TGTGCCAGCAGTTTATTGGGGGTCTCTCACACCTTC. It yields the protein CASSLLGVSHTF.

V usage is TRBV19 and J usage is TRBJ2-5; TRBD2 agrees at 14 bases. Germline V gives CDR1 LNHDA, CDR2 SQIVND (reference sequence). The ends lost 6 bases at V and 2 bases at J; junction bases unmatched: 8. The CDR3 is 17 residues long. As DNA, the CDR3 is TGTGCCAGTAGAGGACTAGCGGGAGGAAGAGGGCAAGAGACCCAGTACTTC. Its protein product is CASRGLAGGRGQETQYF.

In its sample, this clone was seen once. The CDR3 sequence is CASSLEQFTGELFF. CDR3 coding DNA: TGTGCCAGCAGCTTAGAACAGTTCACCGGGGAGCTGTTTTTT. The J gene is TRBJ2-2, the V gene TRBV11-3; no clear D gene. The CDR3 covers 14 residues. In germline, CDR1 is SGHNT, CDR2 YENEEA. Trimming took 0 bases from V and 4 from J, leaving 6 bases between them.

The CDR3 loop is CASSPTGGNTEAFF. Written as DNA, the CDR3 is TGTGCCAGCAGCCCGACAGGGGGAAACACTGAAGCTTTCTTT. This rearrangement joins TRBV6-6 to TRBJ1-1; 9 bases line up with TRBD1. V gave up 6 bases and J gave up 2 bases; unmatched junction bases: 4. The CDR3 loop spans 14 amino acids. The V gene's germline CDR1 is MNHNY and CDR2 SVGAGI (reference sequence).

The chain couples TRBV7-3 to TRBJ1-1, with a possible D match to TRBD1 (5 bases). This CDR3 spans 13 amino acids. V was shortened by 4 bases and J by 1 base, with 7 bases between the two germline ends. Germline V gene sequence: CDR1 SGHTA, CDR2 FQGTGA. CDR3 in DNA: TGTGCCAGCAGCTCTCAGGGGAACACTGAAGCTTTCTTT. Translating it yields CASSSQGNTEAFF.

The chain carries TRBV28 and TRBJ1-2; D unresolved. Germline V gene sequence: CDR1 MDHEN, CDR2 SYDVKM. The V end was cut by 6 bases, the J end by 4 bases, with 12 bases between. This CDR3 spans 13 amino acids. CDR3 region: CASREGSIYGYTF. The CDR3 coding sequence is TGTGCCAGCAGAGAGGGCTCGATCTATGGCTACACCTTC.

The CDR3 DNA is TGTGCCATCAGTGGGACGGACAGGCAAGAGACCCAGTACTTC. It codes for CAISGTDRQETQYF. The chain employs TRBV10-3 and TRBJ2-5, with 7 bases that match TRBD1. This CDR3 comprises 14 residues. The trim removed 4 bases at V and 2 bases at J, leaving 4 bases unmatched. The germline V gene has CDR1 ENHRY and CDR2 SYGVKD.

The chain uses TRBV5-1 and TRBJ1-1; the D is unclear. Germline-derived CDR1 and CDR2 are SGHRS and YFSETQ. The CDR3 totals 13 residues. The ends were cut back, 0 bases at V and 1 base at J, with 4 bases in the middle. CDR3 sequence: CASSLGANTEAFF. CDR3 bases: TGCGCCAGCAGCTTGGGGGCGAACACTGAAGCTTTCTTT.

This clone showed up just once. The chain joins TRBV6-1 to TRBJ2-2; tentative D call: TRBD1 (5 bases). V was clipped by 10 bases and J by 4 bases, with 7 bases between them. Germline V gene lookup returns CDR1 MNHNS and CDR2 SASEGT. CDR3 length equals 11 residues. CDR3 amino acids: CATRVTGELFF. Written as DNA, the CDR3 is TGTGCCACCAGGGTCACCGGGGAGCTGTTTTTT.

V usage is TRBV27 and J usage is TRBJ2-2; D gene ambiguous. The CDR3 extends over 13 amino acids. Per germline, CDR1 MNHEY and CDR2 SMNVEV (reference sequence). Trimming removed 4 bases at V and 0 bases at J, with 3 bases between. CDR3 bases: TGTGCCAGCAGTTCCGCGAACACCGGGGAGCTGTTTTTT. Residues: CASSSANTGELFF.

The CDR3 nucleotides are TGTGCCAGCAGTACCACGGGACAGTCCTACGAGCAGTACTTC. As protein: CASSTTGQSYEQYF. The J gene is TRBJ2-7, the V gene TRBV28; 7 nucleotides match TRBD1. This CDR3 is 14 amino acids long. CDR1 and CDR2 from the germline V gene are MDHEN and SYDVKM. The junction had 5 bases not matched to a gene; V was cut back by 5 bases and J by 1 base.

The CDR3 here is CASSLTGMGEKLFF. The CDR3 region has the DNA TGCGCCAGCAGCTTGACGGGAATGGGTGAAAAACTGTTTTTT. This rearrangement joins TRBV5-1 to TRBJ1-4; D is ambiguous. Germline CDR1 SGHRS, CDR2 YFSETQ. The CDR3 extends over 14 amino acids. V was trimmed by 1 base and J by 7 bases, leaving 11 bases between them. The whole variable domain, filled in from reference TRBV5-1 and TRBJ1-4, reads KAGVTQTPRYLIKTRGQQVTLSCSPISGHRSVSWYQQTPGQGLQFLFEYFSETQRNKGNFPGRFSGRQFSNSRSEMNVSTLELGDSALYLCASSLTGMGEKLFFGSGTQLSVL.

The chain joins TRBV29-1 to TRBJ1-4; D remains unclear. V lost 6 bases and J lost 2, with 16 bases in between. Germline CDR1 reads SQVTM; CDR2 reads ANQGSEA. The CDR3 covers 15 residues. The CDR3 DNA sequence: TGCAGCGTCTCTTCGACGGGAGCGACTAATGAAAAACTGTTTTTT. Its protein product is CSVSSTGATNEKLFF.

This chain connects TRBV29-1 to TRBJ2-3; 9 bases agree with TRBD2. Per the germline V gene, CDR1 is SQVTM and CDR2 is ANQGSEA. The CDR3 has 15 residues. V lost 8 bases, J lost 6 bases, and 15 bases stayed unmatched. The CDR3 DNA reads TGCAGCATTGGGCCCGGGCTAGCGGGGCCCGATACGCAGTATTTT. Translated, it gives CSIGPGLAGPDTQYF.

J is TRBJ1-2 and V is TRBV5-5; D unclear. Trimming pared 1 base from V and 6 bases from J, leaving 10 bases between. The CDR3 consists of 13 residues. Per germline, CDR1 SGHKS and CDR2 YYEKEE (reference sequence). Here the CDR3 reads CASSLLWSHGYTF. The CDR3 DNA sequence: TGTGCCAGCAGCTTGTTATGGAGCCATGGCTACACCTTC.

This sequence joins TRBV28 and TRBJ1-2; 10 bases map to TRBD1. The CDR3 consists of 15 residues. Looked up from germline, CDR1 is MDHEN and CDR2 is SYDVKM. The trim removed 5 bases at V and 7 bases at J, leaving 10 bases unmatched. The CDR3, as DNA: TGTGCCAGCAGTAACCCGCCCGGGACAGGGGCTGGCTACACCTTC. As protein: CASSNPPGTGAGYTF.

The chain combines TRBV6-4 with TRBJ2-3, with D unresolved. V lost 2 bases and J lost 1, with 7 bases in between. This CDR3 region has 14 residues. Germline V lookup: CDR1 MRHNA, CDR2 SNTAGT. CDR3 region: CASSDDAGTDTQYF. CDR3 sequence (DNA): TGTGCCAGCAGTGACGACGCGGGCACAGATACGCAGTATTTT.

This sequence joins TRBV7-6 and TRBJ2-7; a weak D match, TRBD2 (6 bases). V was clipped by 3 bases and J by 5 bases, with 14 bases between them. Per germline, CDR1 SGHVS and CDR2 FNYEAQ. This CDR3 comprises 14 residues. This CDR3 is CASSFSSGVDEQYF. The CDR3 DNA is TGTGCCAGCAGCTTCTCTTCGGGAGTGGACGAGCAGTACTTC.

The V call is TRBV7-9, the J call TRBJ2-1; 12 bases are a match to TRBD2. V shed 4 bases, J shed 8 bases, and the junction held 6 bases outside the gene matches. CDR3 length: 15 amino acids. The germline V gene encodes CDR1 SEHNR and CDR2 FQNEAQ (reference sequence). CDR3 sequence: CASSSASGRADEQFF. The CDR3, as DNA: TGTGCCAGCAGCTCGGCTAGCGGGAGGGCCGATGAGCAGTTCTTC.

This clone was picked up one time. The rearrangement joins TRBV29-1 to TRBJ2-1, with TRBD1 as a possible D gene (6 bases). Per germline, CDR1 SQVTM and CDR2 ANQGSEA. Between the trimmed V and J ends, which lost 0 bases and 0 bases, there was a span of 9 bases. The CDR3 runs 15 residues. In nucleotides, the CDR3 is TGCAGCGTTGAAGATCGGACAGTCTCCTACAATGAGCAGTTCTTC. It is translated as CSVEDRTVSYNEQFF.

The gene calls are TRBV5-4 and TRBJ1-5, with D hard to call. Germline V gene sequence: CDR1 SGHNT, CDR2 YYREEE (reference sequence). Deletions cut 1 base from V and 0 bases from J, with 8 bases between. The CDR3 totals 15 residues. The CDR3 coding sequence is TGTGCCAGCAGCTTGTTTCCAGATAGCAATCAGCCCCAGCATTTT. Amino acid sequence: CASSLFPDSNQPQHF.

As to this clone: Because it lacks the conserved phenylalanine or tryptophan at the end, this CDR3 is likely a read error. J is TRBJ2-7 and V is TRBV6-1; 13 nucleotides match TRBD2. Germline trimming cut 5 bases from V and 1 base from J; bases unmatched to any gene: 2. Germline CDR1 and CDR2: MNHNS and SASEGT. The CDR3 is 15 amino acids. DNA of the CDR3: TGTGCCAGCAGTACGGGACTAGCGGGATCCTACGAGCAGTACATC. Its protein product is CASSTGLAGSYEQYI.

The chain is built from TRBV28 and TRBJ1-1; 7 bases map to TRBD1. CDR3 size: 16 residues. CDR1 is MDHEN, CDR2 SYDVKM, per germline. V shed 6 bases, J shed 1 base, and the junction held 11 bases outside the gene matches. The CDR3 region is CASRGSRGTANTEAFF. The CDR3 coding sequence is TGTGCCAGCAGGGGCTCAAGGGGGACAGCGAACACTGAAGCTTTCTTT.

V is TRBV28 and J is TRBJ1-1; D might be TRBD1 (5 bases). The germline CDR1 and CDR2 sequences are MDHEN and SYDVKM. Deletions cut 3 bases from V and 7 bases from J, with 27 bases between. This CDR3 has 18 residues. The chain's CDR3 is CASSLATGAGQLRGEAFF. The CDR3 DNA is TGTGCCAGCAGTTTGGCGACTGGTGCAGGGCAACTAAGGGGTGAAGCTTTCTTT.